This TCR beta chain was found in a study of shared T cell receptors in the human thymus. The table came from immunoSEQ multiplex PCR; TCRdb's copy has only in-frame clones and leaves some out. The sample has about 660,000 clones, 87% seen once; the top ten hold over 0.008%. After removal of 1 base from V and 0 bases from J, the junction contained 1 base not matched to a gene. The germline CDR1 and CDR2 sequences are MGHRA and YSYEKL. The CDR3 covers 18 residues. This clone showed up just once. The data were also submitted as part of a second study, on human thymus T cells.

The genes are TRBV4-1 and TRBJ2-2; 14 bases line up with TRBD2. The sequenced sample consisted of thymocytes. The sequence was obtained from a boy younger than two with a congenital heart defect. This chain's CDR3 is CASSQGTSGGSNTGELFF. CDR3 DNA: TGCGCCAGCAGCCAAGGGACTAGCGGGGGGTCGAACACCGGGGAGCTGTTTTTT.